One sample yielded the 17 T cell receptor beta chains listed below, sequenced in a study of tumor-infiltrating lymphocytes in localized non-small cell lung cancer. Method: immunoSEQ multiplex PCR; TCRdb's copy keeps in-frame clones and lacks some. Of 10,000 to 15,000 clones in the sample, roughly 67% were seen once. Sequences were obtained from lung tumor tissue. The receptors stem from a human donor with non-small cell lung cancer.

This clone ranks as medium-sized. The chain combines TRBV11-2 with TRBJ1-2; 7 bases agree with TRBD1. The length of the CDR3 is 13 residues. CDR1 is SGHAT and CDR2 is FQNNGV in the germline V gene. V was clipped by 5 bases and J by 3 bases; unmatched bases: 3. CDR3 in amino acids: CASSPGQDYGYTF. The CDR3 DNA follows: TGTGCCAGCAGCCCCGGACAGGACTATGGCTACACCTTC.

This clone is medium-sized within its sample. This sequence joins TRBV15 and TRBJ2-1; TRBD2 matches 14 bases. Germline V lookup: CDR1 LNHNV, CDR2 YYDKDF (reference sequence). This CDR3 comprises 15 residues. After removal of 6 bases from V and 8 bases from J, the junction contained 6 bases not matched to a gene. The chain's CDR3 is CATRQGLAGAYEQFF. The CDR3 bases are TGTGCCACCAGGCAGGGACTAGCGGGAGCATATGAGCAGTTCTTC. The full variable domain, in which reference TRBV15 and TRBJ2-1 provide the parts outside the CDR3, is DAMVIQNPRYQVTQFGKPVTLSCSQTLNHNVMYWYQQKSSQAPKLLFHYYDKDFNNEADTPDNFQSRRPNTSFCFLDIRSPGLGDTAMYLCATRQGLAGAYEQFFGPGTRLTVL.

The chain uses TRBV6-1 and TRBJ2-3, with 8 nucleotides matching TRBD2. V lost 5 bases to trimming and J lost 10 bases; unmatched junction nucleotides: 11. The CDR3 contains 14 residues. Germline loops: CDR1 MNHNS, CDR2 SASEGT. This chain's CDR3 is CASSNLAGGDAQYF. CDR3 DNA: TGTGCCAGCAGTAATCTAGCCGGGGGGGATGCGCAGTATTTT.

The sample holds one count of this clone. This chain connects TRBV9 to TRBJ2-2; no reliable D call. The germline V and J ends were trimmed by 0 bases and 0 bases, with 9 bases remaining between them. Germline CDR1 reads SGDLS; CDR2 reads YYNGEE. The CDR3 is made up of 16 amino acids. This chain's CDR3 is CASSVAGLANTGELFF. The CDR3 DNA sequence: TGTGCCAGCAGCGTAGCTGGCCTAGCGAACACCGGGGAGCTGTTTTTT.

CDR3 in DNA: TGCGCCAGCAGCGATCAGGGGGTGAACACTGAAGCTTTCTTT. Its translation is CASSDQGVNTEAFF. The genes are TRBV10-2 and TRBJ1-1, with 7 positions matching TRBD1. Germline CDR1 is WSHSY and CDR2 is SAAADI. The CDR3 contains 14 residues. V was clipped by 6 bases and J by 0 bases; unmatched bases: 4.

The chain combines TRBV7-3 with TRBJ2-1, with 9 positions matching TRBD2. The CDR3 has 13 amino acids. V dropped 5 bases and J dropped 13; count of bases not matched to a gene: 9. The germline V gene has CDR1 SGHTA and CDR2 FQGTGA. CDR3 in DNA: TGTGCCAGCAGCCCCAGAGCGGGGGGCGATCAGTTCTTC. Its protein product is CASSPRAGGDQFF.

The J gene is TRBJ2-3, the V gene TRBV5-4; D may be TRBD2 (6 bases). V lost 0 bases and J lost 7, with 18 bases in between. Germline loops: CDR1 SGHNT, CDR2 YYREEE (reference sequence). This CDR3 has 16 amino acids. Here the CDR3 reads CASSLDVGGGANTQYF. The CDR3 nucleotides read TGTGCCAGCAGCTTGGATGTCGGGGGTGGGGCAAATACGCAGTATTTT.

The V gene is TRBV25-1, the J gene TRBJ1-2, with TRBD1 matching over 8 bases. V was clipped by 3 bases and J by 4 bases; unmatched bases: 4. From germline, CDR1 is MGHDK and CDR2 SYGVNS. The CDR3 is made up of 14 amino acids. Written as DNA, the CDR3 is TGTGCCAGCAGTGATCCAGGGGGCGCCTATGGCTACACCTTC. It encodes CASSDPGGAYGYTF.

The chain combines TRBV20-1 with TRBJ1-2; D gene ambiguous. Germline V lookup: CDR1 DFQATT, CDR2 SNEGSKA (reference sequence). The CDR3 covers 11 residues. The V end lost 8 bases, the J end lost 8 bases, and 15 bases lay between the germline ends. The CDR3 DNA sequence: TGCAGTCTTCGTATATCTATGGGCTACACCTTC. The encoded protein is CSLRISMGYTF.

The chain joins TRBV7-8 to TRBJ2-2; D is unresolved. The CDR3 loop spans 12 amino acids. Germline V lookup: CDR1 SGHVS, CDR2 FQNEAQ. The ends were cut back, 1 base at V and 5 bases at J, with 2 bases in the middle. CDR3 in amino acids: CASSLVTGELFF. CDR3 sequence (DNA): TGTGCCAGCAGCTTAGTAACCGGGGAGCTGTTTTTT.

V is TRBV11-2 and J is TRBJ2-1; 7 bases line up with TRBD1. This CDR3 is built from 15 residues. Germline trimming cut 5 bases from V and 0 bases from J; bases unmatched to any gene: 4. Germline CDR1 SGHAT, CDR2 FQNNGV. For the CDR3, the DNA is TGTGCCAGCAGCCCCGGGACAGCCTCCTACAATGAGCAGTTCTTC. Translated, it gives CASSPGTASYNEQFF.

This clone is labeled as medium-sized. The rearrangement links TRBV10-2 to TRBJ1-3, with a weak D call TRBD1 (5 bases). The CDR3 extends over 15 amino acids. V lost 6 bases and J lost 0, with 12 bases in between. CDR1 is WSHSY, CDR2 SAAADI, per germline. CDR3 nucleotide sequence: TGCGCCAGCAGGCAGGGTGGTAGCTCTGGAAACACCATATATTTT. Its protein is CASRQGGSSGNTIYF.

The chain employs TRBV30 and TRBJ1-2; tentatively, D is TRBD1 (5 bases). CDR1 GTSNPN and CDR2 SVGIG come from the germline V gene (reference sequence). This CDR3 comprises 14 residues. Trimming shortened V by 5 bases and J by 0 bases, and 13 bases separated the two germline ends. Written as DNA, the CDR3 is TGTGCCTGGCAATCGACAGCTACTAACTATGGCTACACCTTC. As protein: CAWQSTATNYGYTF.

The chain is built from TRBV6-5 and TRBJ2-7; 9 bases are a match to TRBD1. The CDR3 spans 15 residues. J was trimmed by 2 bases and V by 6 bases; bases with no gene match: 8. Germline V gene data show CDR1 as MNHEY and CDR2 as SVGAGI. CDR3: CASSHTGGAPYEQYF. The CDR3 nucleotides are TGTGCCAGCAGCCATACAGGGGGCGCCCCCTACGAGCAGTACTTC.

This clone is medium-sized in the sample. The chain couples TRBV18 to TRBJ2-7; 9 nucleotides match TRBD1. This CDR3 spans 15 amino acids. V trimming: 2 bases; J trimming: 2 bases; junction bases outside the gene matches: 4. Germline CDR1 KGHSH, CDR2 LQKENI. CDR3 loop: CASSPTGQGPYEQYF. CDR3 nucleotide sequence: TGTGCCAGCTCACCAACGGGACAGGGACCCTACGAGCAGTACTTC. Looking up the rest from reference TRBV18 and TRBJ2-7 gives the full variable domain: NAGVMQNPRHLVRRRGQEARLRCSPMKGHSHVYWYRQLPEEGLKFMVYLQKENIIDESGMPKERFSAEFPKEGPSILRIQQVVRGDSAAYFCASSPTGQGPYEQYFGPGTRLTVT.

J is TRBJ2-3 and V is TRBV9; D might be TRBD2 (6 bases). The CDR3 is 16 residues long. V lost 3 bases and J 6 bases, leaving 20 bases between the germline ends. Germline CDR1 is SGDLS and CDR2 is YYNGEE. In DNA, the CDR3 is TGTGCCAGCAGCGGGCCTAATGGAGGGGTCCGGGATACGCAGTATTTT. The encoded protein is CASSGPNGGVRDTQYF.

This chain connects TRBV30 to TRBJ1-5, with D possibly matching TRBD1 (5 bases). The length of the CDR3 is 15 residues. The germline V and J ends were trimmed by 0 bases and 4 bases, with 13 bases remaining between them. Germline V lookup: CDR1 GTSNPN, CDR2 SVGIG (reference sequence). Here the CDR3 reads CAWSVGDGRNQPQHF. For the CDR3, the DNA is TGTGCCTGGAGTGTGGGGGACGGAAGGAATCAGCCCCAGCATTTT.